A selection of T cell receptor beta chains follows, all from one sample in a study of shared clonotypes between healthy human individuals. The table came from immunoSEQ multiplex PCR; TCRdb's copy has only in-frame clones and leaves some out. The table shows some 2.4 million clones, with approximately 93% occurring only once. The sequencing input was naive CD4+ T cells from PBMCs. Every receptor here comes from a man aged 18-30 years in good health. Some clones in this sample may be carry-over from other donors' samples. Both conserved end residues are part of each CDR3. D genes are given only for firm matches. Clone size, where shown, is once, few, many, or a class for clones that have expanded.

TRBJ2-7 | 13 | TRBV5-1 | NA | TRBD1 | CASRDRESYEQYF | TGCGCCAGCAGAGACAGGGAGTCCTACGAGCAGTACTTC
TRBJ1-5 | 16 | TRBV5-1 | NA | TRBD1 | CASSGKGQLKNQPQHF | TGCGCCAGCAGCGGGAAGGGACAGCTAAAGAATCAGCCCCAGCATTTT
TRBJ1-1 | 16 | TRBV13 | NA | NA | CASSLIGMGRGTEAFF | TGTGCCAGCAGCTTAATAGGGATGGGTCGTGGCACTGAAGCTTTCTTT
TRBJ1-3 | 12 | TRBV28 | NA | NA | CATSGSGNTIYF | TGTGCCACCTCAGGCTCTGGAAACACCATATATTTT
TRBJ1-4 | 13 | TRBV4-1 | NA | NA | CASSPDGVRKLFF | TGCGCCAGCAGCCCCGACGGGGTGAGGAAACTGTTTTTT
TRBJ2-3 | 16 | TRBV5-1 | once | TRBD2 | CASSGRTSGSTDTQYF | TGCGCCAGCAGCGGGAGGACTAGCGGGTCCACAGATACGCAGTATTTT
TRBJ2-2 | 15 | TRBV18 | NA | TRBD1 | CASSFRDRGTGELFF | TGTGCCAGCTCGTTCCGGGACAGGGGGACCGGGGAGCTGTTTTTT
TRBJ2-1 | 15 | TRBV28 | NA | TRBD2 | CASTIGGRGYNEQFF | TGTGCCAGCACTATCGGCGGGAGGGGGTACAATGAGCAGTTCTTC
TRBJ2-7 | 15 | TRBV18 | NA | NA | CASSPQGGATYEQYF | TGTGCCAGCTCACCACAAGGCGGGGCAACCTACGAGCAGTACTTC
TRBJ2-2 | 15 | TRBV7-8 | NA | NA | CASSLARLPTGELFF | TGTGCCAGCAGCTTAGCGCGTCTCCCCACCGGGGAGCTGTTTTTT
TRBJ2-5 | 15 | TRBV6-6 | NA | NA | CASSLRRSRQETQYF | TGTGCCAGCAGTCTCCGGAGGTCACGCCAAGAGACCCAGTACTTC
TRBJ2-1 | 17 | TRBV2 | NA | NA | CASSVVPRVPDYNEQFF | TGTGCCAGCAGTGTAGTACCCAGGGTCCCCGACTACAATGAGCAGTTCTTC
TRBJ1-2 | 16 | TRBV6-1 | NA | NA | CASSEGIRERHYGYTF | TGTGCCAGCAGTGAAGGGATCCGGGAACGGCACTATGGCTACACCTTC
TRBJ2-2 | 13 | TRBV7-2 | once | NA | CASSSGSPGELFF | TGTGCCAGCAGCTCAGGGTCCCCCGGGGAGCTGTTTTTT
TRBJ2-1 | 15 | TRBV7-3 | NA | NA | CASSLRRQGPNEQFF | TGTGCCAGCAGCTTAAGAAGGCAGGGACCCAATGAGCAGTTCTTC
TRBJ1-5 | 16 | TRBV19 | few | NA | CASSALQGQSGQPQHF | TGTGCCAGTAGTGCCTTACAGGGCCAGAGCGGTCAGCCCCAGCATTTT
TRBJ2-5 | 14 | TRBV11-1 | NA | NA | CASKRQIAKETQYF | TGTGCCAGCAAACGACAGATAGCCAAAGAGACCCAGTACTTC
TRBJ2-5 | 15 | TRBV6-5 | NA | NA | CASSYSGGLGETQYF | TGTGCCAGCAGTTACTCCGGGGGGCTGGGAGAGACCCAGTACTTC